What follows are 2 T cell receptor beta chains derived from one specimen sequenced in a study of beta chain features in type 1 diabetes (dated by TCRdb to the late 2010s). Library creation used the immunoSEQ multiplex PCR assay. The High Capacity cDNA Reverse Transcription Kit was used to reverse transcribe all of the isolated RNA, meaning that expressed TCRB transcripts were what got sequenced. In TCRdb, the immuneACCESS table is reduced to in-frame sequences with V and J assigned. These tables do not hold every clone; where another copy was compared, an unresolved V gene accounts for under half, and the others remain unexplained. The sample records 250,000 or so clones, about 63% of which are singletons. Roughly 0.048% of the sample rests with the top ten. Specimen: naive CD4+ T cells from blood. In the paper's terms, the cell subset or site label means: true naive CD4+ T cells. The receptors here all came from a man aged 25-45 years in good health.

The CDR3 loop reads CSTQSSYEQYF. The CDR3 nucleotides are TGCAGCACCCAGAGCTCCTACGAGCAGTACTTC. This chain uses TRBV20-1 with TRBJ2-7; D is uncertain. The CDR3 consists of 11 residues. Per the germline V gene, CDR1 is DFQATT and CDR2 is SNEGSKA (reference sequence).

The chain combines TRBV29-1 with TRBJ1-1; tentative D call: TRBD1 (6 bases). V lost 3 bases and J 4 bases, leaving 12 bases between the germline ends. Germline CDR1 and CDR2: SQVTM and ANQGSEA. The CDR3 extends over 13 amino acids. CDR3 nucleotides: TGCAGCGTTGAGGAACAGGGAGGCACTGAAGCTTTCTTT. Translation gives CSVEEQGGTEAFF.